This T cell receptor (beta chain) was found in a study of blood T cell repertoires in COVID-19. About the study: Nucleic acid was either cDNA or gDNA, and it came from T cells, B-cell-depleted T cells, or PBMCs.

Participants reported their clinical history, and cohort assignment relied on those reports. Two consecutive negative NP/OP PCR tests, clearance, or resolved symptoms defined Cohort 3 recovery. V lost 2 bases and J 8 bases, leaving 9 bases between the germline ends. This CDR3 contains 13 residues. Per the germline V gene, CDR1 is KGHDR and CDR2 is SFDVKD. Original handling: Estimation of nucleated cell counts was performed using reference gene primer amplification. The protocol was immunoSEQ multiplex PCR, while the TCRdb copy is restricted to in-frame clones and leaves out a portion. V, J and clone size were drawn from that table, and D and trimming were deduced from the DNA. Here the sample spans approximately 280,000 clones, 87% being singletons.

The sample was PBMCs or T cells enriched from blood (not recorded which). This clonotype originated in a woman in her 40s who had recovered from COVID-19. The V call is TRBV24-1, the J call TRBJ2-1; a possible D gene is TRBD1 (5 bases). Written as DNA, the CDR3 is TGTGCCACCAGTGATTCTTACAGGCATGAGCAGTTCTTC. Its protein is CATSDSYRHEQFF.